Shown below are 8 T cell receptor beta chains from a single sample sequenced in a study of T cell responses to AZD1222 COVID-19 vaccine. TCRdb keeps only in-frame clones here, not all; method: immunoSEQ multiplex PCR. The profile shows around 130,000 clones, roughly 90% of them singletons. The source was peripheral blood, collected on day 0 of AZD1222 vaccination. The origin of the receptors is an adult in good health.

The rearrangement uses TRBV5-5 and TRBJ2-5, with 9 bases fitting TRBD2. Losses at the gene ends were 2 bases for V and 5 bases for J; bases not matched to a gene: 1. There are 13 residues in the CDR3. Germline CDR1 and CDR2: SGHKS and YYEKEE (reference sequence). CDR3 nucleotides: TGTGCCAGCAGCTTTAGCGGGAGCGAGACCCAGTACTTC. Protein product: CASSFSGSETQYF.

V is TRBV29-1 and J is TRBJ2-7, with 9 bases fitting TRBD2. Germline V CDR1 and CDR2: SQVTM, ANQGSEA. The CDR3 contains 13 residues. J lost 0 bases, V lost 3 bases, and 0 bases had no gene match. DNA for the CDR3: TGCAGCGTTGAGCGGGGGGGCTCCTACGAGCAGTACTTC. The encoded protein is CSVERGGSYEQYF.

This clone was picked up a small number of times. This chain connects TRBV2 to TRBJ1-2, with TRBD1 identical over 7 bases. Germline trimming cut 7 bases from V and 1 base from J; bases unmatched to any gene: 12. The CDR3 consists of 16 residues. The germline V gene has CDR1 SNHLY and CDR2 FYNNEI. CDR3 bases: TGTGCCAGCACCTCAACTCGGGACAGAGATAACTATGGCTACACCTTC. This codes for CASTSTRDRDNYGYTF.

This chain uses TRBV3-1 (or the pseudogene TRBV3-2) with TRBJ1-2; D is uncertain. The germline V gene encodes CDR1 LGHDT and CDR2 YNNKEL (reference sequence). V lost 4 bases, J lost 5 bases, and 14 bases lay in between. CDR3 length: 14 residues. The CDR3 DNA reads as TGTGCCAGCAGCCCTGACTCTAGTGGGTATGGCTACACCTTC. Amino acids: CASSPDSSGYGYTF.

This chain uses TRBV2 with TRBJ2-7; no clear D. Germline CDR1 SNHLY, CDR2 FYNNEI. V lost 7 bases and J lost 4, with 8 bases in between. This CDR3 has 11 amino acids. The CDR3 here is CASTPLYEQYF. The CDR3 DNA reads as TGTGCCAGCACACCCTTATACGAGCAGTACTTC.

The chain employs TRBV7-6 and TRBJ1-1; D may be TRBD1 (5 bases). V was pared by 4 bases and J by 1 base, with 13 bases between. CDR1 and CDR2 from the germline V gene are SGHVS and FNYEAQ. This CDR3 contains 15 residues. CDR3 in amino acids: CASSSSGAKNTEAFF. CDR3 coding DNA: TGTGCCAGCAGCTCCTCCGGGGCCAAGAACACTGAAGCTTTCTTT.

The chain has TRBV19 and TRBJ2-1; 12 bases agree with TRBD2. The CDR3 contains 12 residues. Germline trimming cut 8 bases from V and 10 bases from J; bases unmatched to any gene: 3. CDR1 is LNHDA and CDR2 is SQIVND in the germline V gene (reference sequence). CDR3 region: CASGLAGLEQFF. CDR3 DNA sequence: TGTGCCAGTGGACTAGCGGGGTTAGAGCAGTTCTTC. The whole variable domain, remainder taken from reference TRBV19 and TRBJ2-1, is DGGITQSPKYLFRKEGQNVTLSCEQNLNHDAMYWYRQDPGQGLRLIYYSQIVNDFQKGDIAEGYSVSREKKESFPLTVTSAQKNPTAFYLCASGLAGLEQFFGPGTRLTVL.

The chain uses TRBV12-3 or TRBV12-4 and TRBJ2-2; D gene ambiguous. V was trimmed by 3 bases and J by 5 bases, leaving 7 bases between them. This CDR3 has 13 residues. The CDR3 bases are TGTGCCAGCAGTTTTCGTGCTACCGGGGAGCTGTTTTTT. This sequence encodes CASSFRATGELFF.